These 10 T cell receptor beta chains came from one sample sequenced in a study of T-cell memory formation after mild COVID-19. TCRdb ran MiXCR on the 5' RACE reads and lists one entry per CDR3 protein. This sample carries 140,000 to 150,000 distinct CDR3 sequences, roughly 19% of them seen once, and the ten largest clones take 2% to 2.5%. The specimen was PBMCs or a T cell subset sorted from them (not recorded which). The receptors here all came from an adult woman who had mild COVID-19 (a few samples of this study predate the infection). Cell type and time point are not known.

The rearrangement uses TRBV5-1 and TRBJ2-5, with TRBD2 identical over 13 bases. CDR3 size: 19 residues. With 5 bases clipped from V and 2 bases from J, the junction kept 15 bases outside the gene matches. Per the germline V gene, CDR1 is SGHRS and CDR2 is YFSETQ. The CDR3 sequence is CASSPYGTSGNLLQETQYF. The CDR3, as DNA: TGCGCCAGCAGTCCTTACGGGACTAGCGGGAACCTCCTACAAGAGACCCAGTACTTC.

This rearrangement joins TRBV15 to TRBJ2-5; D is unclear. With 3 bases removed from V and 7 bases from J, the gap between germline ends came to 9 bases. The CDR3 loop spans 12 amino acids. Germline V gives CDR1 LNHNV, CDR2 YYDKDF (reference sequence). The CDR3 region is CATSRDERTQYF. CDR3 bases: TGTGCCACCAGCAGGGACGAGCGGACCCAGTACTTC. The full variable domain, completed using reference TRBV15 and TRBJ2-5, is DAMVIQNPRYQVTQFGKPVTLSCSQTLNHNVMYWYQQKSSQAPKLLFHYYDKDFNNEADTPDNFQSRRPNTSFCFLDIRSPGLGDTAMYLCATSRDERTQYFGPGTRLLVL.

As concerns this clonotype: Its ends do not fully match the called genes, so a read error is possible. The chain employs TRBV7-7 and TRBJ2-3; no definite D call. This CDR3 region has 13 residues. Germline lookup yields CDR1 SSHAT and CDR2 FNYEAQ (reference sequence). As DNA, the CDR3 is TGTGCTAGCAGCTTAGAACCCGTCGGTACGCAGTATTTT. This gives the protein CASSLEPVGTQYF.

Notes on this clonotype: A clone one base away is much larger, so this may be a read error. The chain has TRBV5-5 and TRBJ2-7; no reliable D call. V was clipped by 4 bases and J by 3 bases, with 5 bases between them. This CDR3 spans 11 amino acids. Per germline, CDR1 SGHKS and CDR2 YYEKEE (reference sequence). The chain's CDR3 is CASSVNYEQYF. The CDR3 region has the DNA TGTGCCAGCAGCGTCAACTACGAGCAGTACTTC.

This clonotype turned up a few times. The rearrangement links TRBV25-1 to TRBJ1-6; weak D call: TRBD1 (5 bases). Germline lookup yields CDR1 MGHDK and CDR2 SYGVNS. Trimming removed 2 bases at V and 9 bases at J, with 8 bases between. There are 13 residues in the CDR3. The CDR3 is CASSEVGGSPLHF. The CDR3 DNA is TGTGCCAGCAGTGAAGTCGGGGGTTCACCCCTCCACTTT.

DNA of the CDR3: TGTGCCAGCACCTCGGTTACAAGCACAGATACGCAGTATTTT. Protein product: CASTSVTSTDTQYF. The genes are TRBV2 and TRBJ2-3, with D uncertain. This CDR3 is built from 14 residues. Per germline, CDR1 SNHLY and CDR2 FYNNEI. Trimming left V 7 bases short and J 0 bases short, with 11 bases between.

The gene calls are TRBV20-1 and TRBJ2-3; TRBD2 is a possible D gene (6 bases). The V end lost 1 base, the J end lost 2 bases, and 13 bases lay between the germline ends. CDR1 DFQATT and CDR2 SNEGSKA come from the germline V gene (reference sequence). This CDR3 has 15 amino acids. The CDR3 DNA follows: TGCAGTGCTAGAGCGGGAGACGGGCCCACAGATACGCAGTATTTT. Translating it yields CSARAGDGPTDTQYF.

Many counts were recorded for this clonotype. V gene TRBV5-1 combines with J gene TRBJ2-1; TRBD1 agrees at 9 bases. The CDR3 loop spans 13 amino acids. The ends lost 7 bases at V and 7 bases at J; junction bases unmatched: 6. From germline, CDR1 is SGHRS and CDR2 YFSETQ. CDR3 bases: TGCGCCAGCCGGGACAGGGATTTGAATGAGCAGTTCTTC. Its protein product is CASRDRDLNEQFF.

This chain connects TRBV5-1 to TRBJ2-1, with D perhaps TRBD2 (5 bases). CDR3 size: 16 residues. Deletions cut 0 bases from V and 2 bases from J, with 12 bases between. Per the germline V gene, CDR1 is SGHRS and CDR2 is YFSETQ. CDR3 sequence (DNA): TGCGCCAGCAGCTTGGCCGAGGGCGGACCCTACAATGAGCAGTTCTTC. This sequence encodes CASSLAEGGPYNEQFF.

The table lists this clonotype with a few counts. The chain joins TRBV11-2 to TRBJ2-7, with unresolved D. V was cut by 8 bases and J by 7 bases, with 12 bases left in between. The CDR3 loop spans 11 amino acids. CDR1 is SGHAT, CDR2 FQNNGV, per germline. The CDR3 sequence: CASEDLSEQYF. The CDR3 DNA reads TGTGCCAGCGAGGACCTATCAGAGCAGTACTTC.